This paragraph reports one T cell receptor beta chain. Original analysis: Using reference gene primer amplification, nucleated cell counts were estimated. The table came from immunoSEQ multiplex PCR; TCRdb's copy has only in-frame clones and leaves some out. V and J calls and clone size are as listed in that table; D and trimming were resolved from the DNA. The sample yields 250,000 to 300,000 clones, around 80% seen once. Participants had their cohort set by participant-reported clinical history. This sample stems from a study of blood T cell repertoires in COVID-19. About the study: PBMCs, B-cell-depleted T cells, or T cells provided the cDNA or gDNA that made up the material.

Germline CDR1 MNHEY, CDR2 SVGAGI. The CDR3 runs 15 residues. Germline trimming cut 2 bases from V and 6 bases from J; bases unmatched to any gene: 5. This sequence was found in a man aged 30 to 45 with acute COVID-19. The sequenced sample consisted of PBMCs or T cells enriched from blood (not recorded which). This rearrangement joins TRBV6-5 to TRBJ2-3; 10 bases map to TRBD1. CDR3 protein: CASSYVTGGSDTQYF. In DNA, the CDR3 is TGTGCCAGCAGTTACGTGACAGGGGGCTCGGATACGCAGTATTTT.